Described below is a single T cell receptor (beta chain) sequence and its context. Its antigen is not known. The data originate from a study of shared clonotypes between healthy human individuals. Original methodology: Filtering was not the same, since immunoSEQ gave junction-only sequences without quality scores. Clones were sequenced by immunoSEQ multiplex PCR, and TCRdb holds only the in-frame ones, with some missing. V and J calls and clone size are as listed in that table; D and trimming were resolved from the DNA. The repertoire holds around 180,000 clones, with 85% to 95% as singletons. General study points: Among non-shared clonotypes, generation probabilities were lower than among those shared by all four donors.

The CDR3 totals 13 residues. Trimming shortened V by 5 bases and J by 3 bases, and 11 bases separated the two germline ends. CDR1 is SGHNT and CDR2 is YENEEA in the germline V gene. The sample taken for sequencing was naive CD4+ T cells sorted from blood. The subset is: CD45RA+ positively selected. The chain uses TRBV11-3 and TRBJ2-7, with D tentatively TRBD2 (5 bases). The receptor was derived from a woman aged 25 to 45 in good health. This CDR3 reads CASSQRGSYEQYF. DNA of the CDR3: TGTGCCAGCAGCCAACGAGGGAGCTACGAGCAGTACTTC.